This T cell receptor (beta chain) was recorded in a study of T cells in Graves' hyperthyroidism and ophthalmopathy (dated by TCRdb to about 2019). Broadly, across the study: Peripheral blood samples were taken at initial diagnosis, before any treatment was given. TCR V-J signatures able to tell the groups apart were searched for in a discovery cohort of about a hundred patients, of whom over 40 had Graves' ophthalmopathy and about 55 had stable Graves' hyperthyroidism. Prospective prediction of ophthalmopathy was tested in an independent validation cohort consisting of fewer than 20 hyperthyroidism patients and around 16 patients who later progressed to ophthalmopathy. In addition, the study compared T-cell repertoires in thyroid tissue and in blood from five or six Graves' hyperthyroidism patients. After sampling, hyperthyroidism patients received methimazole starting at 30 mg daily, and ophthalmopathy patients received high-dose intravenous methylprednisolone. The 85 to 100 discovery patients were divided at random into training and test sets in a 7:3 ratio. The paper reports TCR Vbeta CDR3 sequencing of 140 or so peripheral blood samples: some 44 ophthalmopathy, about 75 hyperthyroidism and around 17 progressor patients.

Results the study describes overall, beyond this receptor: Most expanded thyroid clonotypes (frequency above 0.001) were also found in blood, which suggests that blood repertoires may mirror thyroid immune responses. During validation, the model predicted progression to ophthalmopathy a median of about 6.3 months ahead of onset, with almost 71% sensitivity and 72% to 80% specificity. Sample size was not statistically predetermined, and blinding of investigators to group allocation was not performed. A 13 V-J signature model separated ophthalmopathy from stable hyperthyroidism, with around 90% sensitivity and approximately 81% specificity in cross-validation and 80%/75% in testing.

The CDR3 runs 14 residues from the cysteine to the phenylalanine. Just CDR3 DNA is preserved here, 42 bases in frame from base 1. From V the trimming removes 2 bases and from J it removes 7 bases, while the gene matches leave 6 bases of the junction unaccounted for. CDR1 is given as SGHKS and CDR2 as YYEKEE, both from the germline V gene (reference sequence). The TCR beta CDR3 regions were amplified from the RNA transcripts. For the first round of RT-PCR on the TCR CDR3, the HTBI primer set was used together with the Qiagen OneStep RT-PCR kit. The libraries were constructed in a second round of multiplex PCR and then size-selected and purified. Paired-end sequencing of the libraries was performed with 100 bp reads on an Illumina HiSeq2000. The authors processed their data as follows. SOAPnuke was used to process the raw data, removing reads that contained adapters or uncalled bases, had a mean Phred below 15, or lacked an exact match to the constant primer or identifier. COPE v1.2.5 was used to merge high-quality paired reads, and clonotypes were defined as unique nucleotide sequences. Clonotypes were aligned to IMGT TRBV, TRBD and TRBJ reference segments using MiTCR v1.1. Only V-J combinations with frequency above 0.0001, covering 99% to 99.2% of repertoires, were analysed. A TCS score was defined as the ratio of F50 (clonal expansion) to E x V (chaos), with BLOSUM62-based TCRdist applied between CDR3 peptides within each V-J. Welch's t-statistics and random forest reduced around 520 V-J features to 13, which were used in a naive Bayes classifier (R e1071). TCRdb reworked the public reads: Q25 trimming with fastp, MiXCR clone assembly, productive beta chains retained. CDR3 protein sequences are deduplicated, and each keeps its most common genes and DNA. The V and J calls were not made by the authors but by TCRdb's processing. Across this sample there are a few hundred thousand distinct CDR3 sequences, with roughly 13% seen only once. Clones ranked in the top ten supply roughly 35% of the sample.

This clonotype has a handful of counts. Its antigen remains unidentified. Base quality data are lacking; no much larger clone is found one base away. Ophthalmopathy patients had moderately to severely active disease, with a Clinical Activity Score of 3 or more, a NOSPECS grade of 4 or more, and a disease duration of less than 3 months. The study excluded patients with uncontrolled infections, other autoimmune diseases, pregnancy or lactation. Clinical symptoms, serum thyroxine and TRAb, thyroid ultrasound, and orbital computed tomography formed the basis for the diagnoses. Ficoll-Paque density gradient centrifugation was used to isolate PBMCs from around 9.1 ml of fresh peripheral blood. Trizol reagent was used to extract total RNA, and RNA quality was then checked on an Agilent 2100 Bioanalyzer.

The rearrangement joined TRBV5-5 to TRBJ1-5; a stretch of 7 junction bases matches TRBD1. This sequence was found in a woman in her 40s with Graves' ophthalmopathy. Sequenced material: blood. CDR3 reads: CASSLNRGGQPQHF. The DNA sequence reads TGTGCCAGCAGCTTAAACAGGGGTGGCCAGCCCCAGCATTTT.